The clone carrying this T cell receptor (beta chain) was counted at least ten times. Its antigen is unknown. This record comes from a study of CD8+ T cells in alopecia areata. In the study overall: Treatment comprised oral tofacitinib, 5 to 10 mg twice daily, in treated patients.

RNA, once extracted, was reverse transcribed into cDNA for use as the sequencing template. Assay used: immunoSEQ multiplex PCR; TCRdb lists only in-frame clones, some missing. The data contain about 190,000 clones, over 55% of them singletons. General observations from the study: Many expanded lesional clones persisted in scalp and blood during tofacitinib treatment. Greater clonality was observed in lesional scalp samples, especially alopecia totalis/universalis, versus normal scalp.

The treatment here: oral pan-JAK inhibitor, 5-10 mg twice daily. Peripheral blood, together with lesional scalp punch biopsies, was collected from alopecia areata patients. This CDR3 region has 15 residues. V lost 0 bases, J lost 0 bases, and 7 bases lay in between. Per germline, CDR1 SGHTA and CDR2 FQGNSA. The receptor comes from a human donor with alopecia areata. This chain connects TRBV7-2 to TRBJ2-3; D gene ambiguous. Material: CD4+ T cells sorted from blood, obtained at week 24, from a patient treated with tofacitinib. The CDR3 DNA reads as TGTGCCAGCAGCTTAGCACCACAGAGCACAGATACGCAGTATTTT. Translated: CASSLAPQSTDTQYF.